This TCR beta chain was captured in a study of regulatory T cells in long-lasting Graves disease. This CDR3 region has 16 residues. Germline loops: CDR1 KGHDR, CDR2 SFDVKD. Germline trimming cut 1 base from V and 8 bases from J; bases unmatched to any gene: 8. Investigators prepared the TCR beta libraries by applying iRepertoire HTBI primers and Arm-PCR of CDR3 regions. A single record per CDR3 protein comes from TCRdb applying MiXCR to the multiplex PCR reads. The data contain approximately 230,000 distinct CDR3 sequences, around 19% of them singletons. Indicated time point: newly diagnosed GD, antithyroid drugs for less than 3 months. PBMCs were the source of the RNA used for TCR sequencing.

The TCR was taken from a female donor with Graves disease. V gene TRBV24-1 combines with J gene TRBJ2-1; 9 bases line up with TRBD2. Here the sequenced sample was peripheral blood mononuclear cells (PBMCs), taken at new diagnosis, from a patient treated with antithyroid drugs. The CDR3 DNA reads TGTGCCACCAGTGATTTCATGGATAGCGGGAGCGATGAGCAGTTCTTC. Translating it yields CATSDFMDSGSDEQFF.